Listed below are T cell receptor beta chains from one sample, sequenced in a study of human T cells and chemical hapten exposure. TCRdb called the RACE reads again in MiXCR, with one record for every CDR3 protein. The sample includes 70,000 to 95,000 distinct CDR3 sequences, 6.5% to 8.5% seen only once; the top ten take 1.3%. Material: whole blood, obtained in connection with sensitization to the hapten diphenylcyclopropenone (DPC). Source of these receptors: a woman aged 25 to 39 with alopecia areata. Some clones in this sample may be carry-over from other donors' samples. CDR3s include the opening cysteine and the closing phenylalanine or tryptophan. D genes are given only for firm matches. The listing skips clone size in some rows; elsewhere it reads once, few, many or a size class.

cdr3_nt,cdr3_aa,clone_size,j_call,d_call,v_call
TGTGCCAGCAGTTGGGTACCTAGCAATCAGCCCCAGCATTTT,CASSWVPSNQPQHF,many,TRBJ1-5,.,TRBV6-6
TGCGCCAGCAGCCAGACAGGAACCCTCTATGGCTACACCTTC,CASSQTGTLYGYTF,many,TRBJ1-2,.,TRBV5-1
TGCAGTGCTAGTAGGAGATCAACTAATGAAAAACTGTTTTTT,CSASRRSTNEKLFF,few,TRBJ1-4,.,TRBV20-1
TGTGCTAGTGGTAGCAACGATTACGAGCAGTACTTC,CASGSNDYEQYF,few,TRBJ2-7,.,TRBV12-5
TGTGCCAGCAGCTTAGCGCTTGACAGGAGGGCCTACGAGCAGTACTTC,CASSLALDRRAYEQYF,many,TRBJ2-7,.,TRBV7-2
TGTGCCAGCAGTCTAGAAGGACAGACGAGCGAGCAGTACTTC,CASSLEGQTSEQYF,many,TRBJ2-7,.,TRBV6-5
TGTGCCAGTGGGGCGTCGGAAAGAAATGAGCAGTTCTTC,CASGASERNEQFF,few,TRBJ2-1,.,TRBV11-2
TGTGCCAGCAGGGCGGGACTAGCGGGGCCCACCACCTACGAGCAGTACTTC,CASRAGLAGPTTYEQYF,few,TRBJ2-7,TRBD2,TRBV12-3/TRBV12-4
TGTGCCAGCAGCCCCGGGGAGTACCGGGCCGGGGAGCTGTTTTTT,CASSPGEYRAGELFF,many,TRBJ2-2,.,TRBV7-7
TGCGCCAGCAGCTTGGGGACAGGGGTGGACGAGCAGTACTTC,CASSLGTGVDEQYF,many,TRBJ2-7,TRBD1,TRBV5-1
TGTGCCAGCACCCCGGGACTAGCGGGGTTCAATGAGCAGTTCTTC,CASTPGLAGFNEQFF,.,TRBJ2-1,TRBD2,TRBV4-2
TGTGCCAGCAGCAAACTGGACAGGGGGAACACCGGGGAGCTGTTTTTT,CASSKLDRGNTGELFF,many,TRBJ2-2,.,TRBV21-1
TGTGCCAGCAGTACCAGGGGGCCCAATGAGCAGTTCTTC,CASSTRGPNEQFF,many,TRBJ2-1,TRBD1,TRBV2
TGCGCCAGCAGTCCAAAAAGGGGACCCCCTCGGGCAGAGACCCAGTACTTC,CASSPKRGPPRAETQYF,few,TRBJ2-5,.,TRBV23-1
TGCAGTGCTAGAGCCCCCGGTAGCGGGGGATACGAGCAGTACTTC,CSARAPGSGGYEQYF,many,TRBJ2-7,TRBD2,TRBV20-1
TGCAGCGTTTGCCAAAGCTCCTACAATGAGCAGTTCTTC,CSVCQSSYNEQFF,many,TRBJ2-1,.,TRBV29-1
TGTGTCAGCTCACAACTGACAGGGGGACCCACTGAAGCTTTCTTT,CVSSQLTGGPTEAFF,.,TRBJ1-1,TRBD1,TRBV18
TGTGCCAGCAGCTTATCACCCCTCGTCCCTCAGCCCCAGCATTTT,CASSLSPLVPQPQHF,many,TRBJ1-5,.,TRBV7-9
TGTGCCAGCAGTTCCGTGGGGGTTTCTGCTTTCTTT,CASSSVGVSAFF,few,TRBJ1-1,.,TRBV6-6
TGTGCCAGCAGCGAGACCATTAATCAGCCCCAGCATTTT,CASSETINQPQHF,many,TRBJ1-5,.,TRBV3-1
TGTGCCAGCTCACCAGGGATACAGGGTAATATGAACACTGAAGCTTTCTTT,CASSPGIQGNMNTEAFF,few,TRBJ1-1,.,TRBV18
TGTGCCAGCAGTTTGGGGGGAACGGCAGATACGCAGTATTTT,CASSLGGTADTQYF,few,TRBJ2-3,.,TRBV12-3/TRBV12-4
TGTGCCAGCAGTTTAGGAGAGGAGTACTATGGCTACACCTTC,CASSLGEEYYGYTF,.,TRBJ1-2,.,TRBV12-3/TRBV12-4
TGTGCCAGCAGGAGCGCACAGGGAAGCAATCAGCCCCAGCATTTT,CASRSAQGSNQPQHF,many,TRBJ1-5,.,TRBV6-5
TGCGCCAGCAGCTTTTCCGTGATGGGTACAGATACGCAGTATTTT,CASSFSVMGTDTQYF,many,TRBJ2-3,.,TRBV5-1
TGTGCCAGCAGTTTGGACGATTACAATGAGCAGTTCTTC,CASSLDDYNEQFF,few,TRBJ2-1,.,TRBV27
TGTGCCAGCAGTTATTCGCGAGTGGGCAGGGTCGGGGAGCAGTACTTC,CASSYSRVGRVGEQYF,many,TRBJ2-7,.,TRBV6-2/TRBV6-3
TGTGCCAGCAGTTACTCATGGGGGGCAAATTCACCCCTCCACTTT,CASSYSWGANSPLHF,.,TRBJ1-6,.,TRBV6-5